These 16 T cell receptor beta chains were sequenced from one sample in a study of blood T cell repertoires in COVID-19. The assay was immunoSEQ multiplex PCR, and TCRdb's table has in-frame clones only and misses some. The data show about 230,000 clones, with 65% to 85% seen just once and around 25% held by the top ten. The sequenced sample consisted of peripheral blood. The receptors here all came from a man between 35 and 55 years old with acute or convalescent COVID-19.

The chain uses TRBV7-2 and TRBJ1-5, with TRBD1 matching 10 bases. Trimming took 5 bases from V and 1 from J; bases not matched to a gene: 5. Germline V gives CDR1 SGHTA, CDR2 FQGNSA. The CDR3 contains 16 residues. As DNA, the CDR3 is TGTGCCAGCAGCAGCCCGGGACAGGGGAGCAATCAGCCCCAGCATTTT. The encoded protein is CASSSPGQGSNQPQHF. Together with reference TRBV7-2 and TRBJ1-5, the CDR3 gives the full variable domain: GAGVSQSPSNKVTEKGKDVELRCDPISGHTALYWYRQSLGQGLEFLIYFQGNSAPDKSGLPSDRFSAERTGGSVSTLTIQRTQQEDSAVYLCASSSPGQGSNQPQHFGDGTRLSIL.

A few counts support this clone. The chain joins TRBV6-2 or TRBV6-3 to TRBJ1-5, with D tentatively TRBD1 (6 bases). The CDR3 is made up of 16 amino acids. Germline V gene sequence: CDR1 MNHEY, CDR2 SVGEGT. V lost 4 bases, J lost 0 bases, and 13 bases lay in between. The CDR3 protein is CASSSHQGSSNQPQHF. In DNA, the CDR3 is TGTGCCAGCAGTTCCCACCAGGGGTCTAGCAATCAGCCCCAGCATTTT.

This sequence joins TRBV11-3 and TRBJ2-1; D remains ambiguous. Looked up from germline, CDR1 is SGHNT and CDR2 is YENEEA. Between the trimmed V and J ends, which lost 1 base and 6 bases, there was a span of 10 bases. The CDR3 contains 14 residues. The CDR3 nucleotides are TGTGCCAGCAGCTTAGTATACTGCGGCAATGAGCAGTTCTTC. It specifies CASSLVYCGNEQFF.

This sequence joins TRBV5-1 and TRBJ2-1; TRBD1 matches at 7 bases. CDR1 and CDR2 from the germline V gene are SGHRS and YFSETQ. The CDR3 consists of 14 residues. V dropped 0 bases and J dropped 16; count of bases not matched to a gene: 13. CDR3 amino acids: CASSLGRDSKSKFF. CDR3 sequence (DNA): TGCGCCAGCAGCTTGGGCCGGGACAGCAAGAGCAAATTCTTC. Full variable domain (remainder filled in from reference TRBV5-1 and TRBJ2-1): KAGVTQTPRYLIKTRGQQVTLSCSPISGHRSVSWYQQTPGQGLQFLFEYFSETQRNKGNFPGRFSGRQFSNSRSEMNVSTLELGDSALYLCASSLGRDSKSKFFGPGTRLTVL.

This clone was recorded a few times. The J gene is TRBJ1-5, the V gene TRBV2; D is ambiguous. V shed 7 bases and J shed 4 bases, with 17 bases lying between them. CDR1 and CDR2 from the germline V gene are SNHLY and FYNNEI. CDR3 size: 15 residues. This CDR3 is CASTEERSGNQPQHF. CDR3 DNA: TGTGCCAGCACCGAGGAGCGGTCAGGTAATCAGCCCCAGCATTTT.

This sequence joins TRBV30 and TRBJ2-1, with TRBD2 matching over 14 bases. With 1 base clipped from V and 0 bases from J, the junction kept 2 bases outside the gene matches. The CDR3 totals 17 residues. Germline V CDR1 and CDR2: GTSNPN, SVGIG (reference sequence). The CDR3 protein is CAWSGGTSGSSYNEQFF. The CDR3 DNA reads as TGTGCCTGGAGTGGGGGGACTAGCGGGAGCTCCTACAATGAGCAGTTCTTC.

About this clone: Other DNA sequences within the sample encode an identical CDR3. The chain recombines TRBV18 with TRBJ2-7; D remains ambiguous. The germline V gene encodes CDR1 KGHSH and CDR2 LQKENI. The CDR3 runs to 12 residues. V gave up 3 bases and J gave up 3 bases, with 6 bases separating them. The CDR3 loop reads CASSPSFYEQYF. DNA of the CDR3: TGTGCCAGCTCACCTTCCTTCTACGAGCAGTACTTC.

J is TRBJ2-3 and V is TRBV19; D might be TRBD1 (5 bases). The CDR3 extends over 15 amino acids. Germline V CDR1 and CDR2: LNHDA, SQIVND (reference sequence). V gave up 2 bases and J gave up 4 bases, with 13 bases separating them. As DNA, the CDR3 is TGTGCCAGTAGTATATCCAGGGATTATCCAGATACGCAGTATTTT. Amino acids: CASSISRDYPDTQYF.

This chain uses TRBV2 with TRBJ1-3; D perhaps matches TRBD1 (6 bases). Germline lookup yields CDR1 SNHLY and CDR2 FYNNEI. CDR3 length: 15 amino acids. V was trimmed by 8 bases and J by 0 bases, leaving 14 bases between them. The CDR3 DNA sequence: TGTGCCAGCCTGGCGGACAGATCCTCTGGAAACACCATATATTTT. The encoded protein is CASLADRSSGNTIYF.

The V gene is TRBV5-1, the J gene TRBJ2-2; maybe TRBD1 (6 bases). The CDR3 totals 16 residues. Trimming shortened V by 0 bases and J by 3 bases, and 12 bases separated the two germline ends. Looked up from germline, CDR1 is SGHRS and CDR2 is YFSETQ. CDR3 region: CASSLGDTFYTGELFF. The CDR3, as DNA: TGCGCCAGCAGCTTGGGGGACACTTTCTACACCGGGGAGCTGTTTTTT.

The rearrangement joins TRBV20-1 to TRBJ2-1; D is unresolved. This CDR3 spans 11 amino acids. Germline values: CDR1 DFQATT, CDR2 SNEGSKA (reference sequence). V dropped 6 bases and J dropped 3 bases, with 6 bases sitting between them. The CDR3 nucleotides are TGCAGTGCAACAGACTACAATGAGCAGTTCTTC. Translation gives CSATDYNEQFF.

V usage is TRBV4-2 and J usage is TRBJ1-5, with D perhaps matching TRBD1 (5 bases). V gave up 3 bases and J gave up 7 bases, with 13 bases separating them. Germline-derived CDR1 and CDR2 are LGHNA and YNFKEQ. CDR3 length: 14 residues. In DNA form, the CDR3 reads TGTGCCAGCAGCCAGGGGGAGGGTGGACAGCCCCAGCATTTT. Translation gives CASSQGEGGQPQHF.

The chain employs TRBV2 and TRBJ1-1, with unresolved D. Trimming cost V 3 bases and J 3 bases, with 5 bases left between them. Looked up from germline, CDR1 is SNHLY and CDR2 is FYNNEI. The CDR3 spans 12 residues. The CDR3 protein is CASSDVYTEAFF. The CDR3 coding sequence is TGTGCCAGCAGTGACGTGTACACTGAAGCTTTCTTT.

V gene TRBV7-6 combines with J gene TRBJ2-1, with a possible D match to TRBD2 (6 bases). The ends were cut back, 4 bases at V and 3 bases at J, with 13 bases in the middle. This CDR3 has 15 residues. Germline V gene lookup returns CDR1 SGHVS and CDR2 FNYEAQ. The CDR3 loop reads CASSSREWGYNEQFF. The CDR3 DNA follows: TGTGCCAGCAGCTCACGGGAGTGGGGCTACAATGAGCAGTTCTTC.

This clone has a single count. This rearrangement joins TRBV9 to TRBJ1-3; D gene ambiguous. The germline V gene has CDR1 SGDLS and CDR2 YYNGEE. The CDR3 has 12 amino acids. Trimming took off 3 bases at V and 2 bases at J, with 3 bases between the two ends. CDR3 region: CASSAAGNTIYF. Here the CDR3 DNA reads TGTGCCAGCAGCGCTGCTGGAAACACCATATATTTT.

The chain joins TRBV29-1 to TRBJ1-1, with D perhaps TRBD1 (6 bases). Germline V gene sequence: CDR1 SQVTM, CDR2 ANQGSEA. V was clipped by 5 bases and J by 8 bases, with 18 bases between them. The length of the CDR3 is 13 residues. The CDR3 coding sequence is TGCAGCGTTTTGACAGGAGCAGGATCCGAAGCTTTCTTT. It translates to CSVLTGAGSEAFF.